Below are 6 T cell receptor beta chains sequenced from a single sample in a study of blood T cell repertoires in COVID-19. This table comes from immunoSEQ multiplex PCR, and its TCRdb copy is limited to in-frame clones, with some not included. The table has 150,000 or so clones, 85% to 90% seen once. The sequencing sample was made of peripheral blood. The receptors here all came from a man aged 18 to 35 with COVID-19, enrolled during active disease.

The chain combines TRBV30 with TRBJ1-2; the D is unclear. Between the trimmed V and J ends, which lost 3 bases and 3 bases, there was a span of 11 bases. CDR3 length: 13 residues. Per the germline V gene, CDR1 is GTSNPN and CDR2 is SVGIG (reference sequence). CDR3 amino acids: CAWREAPDYGYTF. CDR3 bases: TGTGCCTGGAGAGAAGCACCGGACTATGGCTACACCTTC.

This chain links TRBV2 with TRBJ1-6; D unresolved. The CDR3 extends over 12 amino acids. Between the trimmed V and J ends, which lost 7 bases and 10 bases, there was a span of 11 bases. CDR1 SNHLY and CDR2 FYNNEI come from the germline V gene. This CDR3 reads CASTNYESPLHF. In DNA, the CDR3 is TGTGCCAGCACCAACTATGAATCACCCCTCCACTTT.

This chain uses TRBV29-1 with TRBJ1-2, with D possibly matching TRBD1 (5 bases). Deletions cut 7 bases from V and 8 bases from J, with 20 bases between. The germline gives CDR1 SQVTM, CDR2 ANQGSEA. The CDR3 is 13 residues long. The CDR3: CSALGGVDLGYTF. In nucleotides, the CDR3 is TGCAGCGCCCTGGGGGGGGTTGATCTCGGCTACACCTTC.

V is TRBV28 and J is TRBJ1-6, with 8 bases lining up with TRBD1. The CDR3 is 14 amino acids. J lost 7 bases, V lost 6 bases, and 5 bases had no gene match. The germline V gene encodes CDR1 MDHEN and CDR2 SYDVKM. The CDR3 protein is CASRRTGNNSPLHF. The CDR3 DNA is TGTGCCAGCAGGCGGACAGGGAACAATTCACCCCTCCACTTT. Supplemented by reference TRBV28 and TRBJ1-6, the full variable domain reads DVKVTQSSRYLVKRTGEKVFLECVQDMDHENMFWYRQDPGLGLRLIYFSYDVKMKEKGDIPEGYSVSREKKERFSLILESASTNQTSMYLCASRRTGNNSPLHFGNGTRLTVT.

The CDR3 protein is CASSYERGGDYGYTF. CDR3 DNA sequence: TGCGCCAGCAGCTACGAGCGGGGGGGCGACTATGGCTACACCTTC. The chain is built from TRBV4-3 and TRBJ1-2; perhaps TRBD1 as D (6 bases). Trimming cost V 5 bases and J 3 bases, with 16 bases left between them. Germline CDR1 and CDR2: LGHNA and YSLEER. CDR3 length: 15 residues.

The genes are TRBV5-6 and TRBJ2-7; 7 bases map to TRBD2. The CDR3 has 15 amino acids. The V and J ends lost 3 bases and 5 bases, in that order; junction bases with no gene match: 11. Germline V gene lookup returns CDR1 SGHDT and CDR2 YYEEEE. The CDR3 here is CASSWGPGGGHEQYF. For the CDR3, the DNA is TGTGCCAGCAGCTGGGGACCGGGAGGAGGCCACGAGCAGTACTTC.